The clone carrying this T cell receptor beta chain has a single count. These data belong to a study of cytomegalovirus exposure and HLA in healthy donors. V was pared by 5 bases and J by 4 bases, with 15 bases of the junction left unmatched. The germline gives CDR1 SEHNR, CDR2 FQNEAQ (reference sequence). The CDR3 is 17 amino acids. PCR primers comprised 60 Vbeta and 13 Jbeta primers. Profiling relied on immunoSEQ multiplex PCR, and the TCRdb table lists in-frame clones only, not all of them. This sample has 110,000 to 150,000 clones, with around 80% found just once. V usage is TRBV7-9 and J usage is TRBJ1-1, with 8 bases identical to TRBD1. This receptor was obtained from a man aged 35 to 55 in good health and CMV-seronegative. The material sequenced was PBMCs. CDR3 region: CASSQNDRGILGTEAFF. The DNA of the CDR3 is TGTGCCAGCAGCCAAAACGACAGGGGTATTTTAGGCACTGAAGCTTTCTTT.